The sequence of this TCR beta chain was determined in a study of cytomegalovirus exposure and HLA in healthy donors. About the study: Per a later analysis, the approximately 690 first-cohort and about 120 validation repertoires shared one platform. Findings of the study overall: The study put some 160 TCR beta chains on its list as cytomegalovirus-associated. Among the CMV-associated chains, a few were confirmed in vitro as specific for CMV antigens.

V was cut by 3 bases and J by 6 bases, with 15 bases left in between. This CDR3 has 14 amino acids. Per the germline V gene, CDR1 is SQVTM and CDR2 is ANQGSEA. The data were produced by immunoSEQ multiplex PCR, yet TCRdb's version contains in-frame clones alone and is incomplete. The sample consists of approximately 210,000 clones, about 83% of them appearing once. From the 120-subject validation cohort, which was separate from the approximately 700-subject first cohort, the donors were drawn. As concerns this clone: What it binds is unknown.

V gene TRBV29-1 combines with J gene TRBJ2-1; D may be TRBD1 (6 bases). This receptor was identified in a woman between 18 and 29 years old in good health and CMV-seronegative. The sample was PBMCs. CDR3 coding DNA: TGCAGCGTTGAGGGGGCCCAGCAGCCCAATGAGCAGTTCTTC. Translating it yields CSVEGAQQPNEQFF.